The 26 T cell receptor beta chains below all came from one sample that was sequenced in a study of T-cell reconstitution after alpha-beta-depleted transplantation in children. Preparing the TCRbeta library involved the use of unique molecular identifiers. TCRdb fed the PCR reads into MiXCR, producing one record per CDR3 protein. The table has nearly 400,000 distinct CDR3 sequences, roughly 22% seen once. Sequencing was performed on PBMCs from the stem cell graft donor, taken from the stem cell graft. Receptors were obtained from a human donor who donated a stem cell graft to a child with acute myeloid leukemia.

V usage is TRBV15 and J usage is TRBJ2-3; D not resolved. The V end lost 4 bases, the J end lost 6 bases, and 11 bases lay between the germline ends. This CDR3 has 13 amino acids. CDR1 and CDR2 from the germline V gene are LNHNV and YYDKDF (reference sequence). DNA for the CDR3: TGTGCCACCAGCATCTTCCGCAGGGATACGCAGTATTTT. Translation: CATSIFRRDTQYF.

This clonotype appeared a single time. This chain uses TRBV5-1 with TRBJ2-3; tentative D call: TRBD2 (6 bases). This CDR3 has 15 residues. The germline gives CDR1 SGHRS, CDR2 YFSETQ. The ends were cut back, 2 bases at V and 1 base at J, with 11 bases in the middle. CDR3 loop: CASSLNSGRTDTQYF. For the CDR3, the DNA is TGCGCCAGCAGCTTAAATAGCGGACGCACAGATACGCAGTATTTT.

This clonotype was counted once. The V and J genes are TRBV7-9 and TRBJ2-1; no firm D call. This CDR3 contains 12 residues. The ends were cut back, 1 base at V and 12 bases at J, with 10 bases in the middle. Germline CDR1 and CDR2: SEHNR and FQNEAQ (reference sequence). The CDR3 reads CASSLEGVWQFF. The CDR3 DNA reads TGTGCCAGCAGCTTAGAAGGTGTTTGGCAGTTCTTC.

This clonotype was counted many times. This chain connects TRBV20-1 to TRBJ2-5; 9 bases match TRBD2. This CDR3 has 14 residues. Trimming at V came to 4 bases and at J to 5 bases, leaving 8 bases not matched to a gene. Germline assignment: CDR1 DFQATT and CDR2 SNEGSKA (reference sequence). The DNA of the CDR3 is TGCAGTGCTAATCCCTTAGCGGGAGTCGAGACCCAGTACTTC. Protein: CSANPLAGVETQYF.

The genes are TRBV9 and TRBJ2-6, with 7 bases fitting TRBD1. V was pared by 7 bases and J by 4 bases, with 8 bases of the junction left unmatched. Germline assignment: CDR1 SGDLS and CDR2 YYNGEE. The CDR3 is made up of 15 amino acids. CDR3 sequence reads: CASARTGAGANVLTF. The CDR3 bases are TGTGCCAGCGCCCGAACAGGGGCCGGGGCCAACGTCCTGACTTTC.

This clonotype was counted only a few times. The chain links TRBV11-2 to TRBJ2-7; possibly TRBD2 for D (6 bases). CDR3 size: 16 residues. From germline, CDR1 is SGHAT and CDR2 FQNNGV. Trimming cost V 0 bases and J 0 bases, with 12 bases left between them. The DNA of the CDR3 is TGTGCCAGCAGCTTAGATGGCGGGATCCTCTCCTACGAGCAGTACTTC. As protein: CASSLDGGILSYEQYF.

In this sample, this clonotype turned up a few times. The chain carries TRBV28 and TRBJ2-1, with TRBD2 matching over 8 bases. The CDR3 totals 14 residues. Germline loops: CDR1 MDHEN, CDR2 SYDVKM. With 7 bases clipped from V and 4 bases from J, the junction kept 6 bases outside the gene matches. CDR3 sequence reads: CASMETSEYNEQFF. The CDR3 nucleotides read TGTGCCAGCATGGAGACTAGCGAGTACAATGAGCAGTTCTTC.

J is TRBJ1-1 and V is TRBV4-2, with 7 bases lining up with TRBD1. Per the germline V gene, CDR1 is LGHNA and CDR2 is YNFKEQ. The V gene end was trimmed by 1 base and the J gene end by 0 bases; junction bases not matched to a gene: 5. This CDR3 is built from 16 residues. For the CDR3, the DNA is TGTGCCAGCAGCCAAGCCAGGGGGGTGATGAACACTGAAGCTTTCTTT. It is translated as CASSQARGVMNTEAFF.

This chain uses TRBV20-1 with TRBJ2-3; 12 positions match TRBD1. V shed 5 bases, J shed 5 bases, and the junction held 8 bases outside the gene matches. The CDR3 sequence is 15 residues long. CDR1 and CDR2 from the germline V gene are DFQATT and SNEGSKA (reference sequence). The chain's CDR3 is CSAYSGTGGEDTQYF. Here the CDR3 DNA reads TGCAGTGCTTACTCCGGGACAGGGGGCGAAGATACGCAGTATTTT.

The gene calls are TRBV6-1 and TRBJ1-1, with D hard to call. Per germline, CDR1 MNHNS and CDR2 SASEGT. The CDR3 is made up of 13 amino acids. Trimming took 6 bases from V and 0 from J, leaving 8 bases between them. CDR3 amino acids: CASRQAMNTEAFF. The CDR3 region has the DNA TGTGCCAGCAGGCAGGCCATGAACACTGAAGCTTTCTTT.

The chain employs TRBV4-2 and TRBJ1-2; no definite D call. Trimming stripped 3 bases from V and 4 bases from J, with 9 bases between. The CDR3 spans 13 residues. Germline CDR1 is LGHNA and CDR2 is YNFKEQ. CDR3 nucleotides: TGTGCCAGCAGCCAGGAACCCCTCTATGGCTACACCTTC. Translation: CASSQEPLYGYTF.

The chain is built from TRBV20-1 and TRBJ1-2; D possibly corresponds to TRBD1 (5 bases). The V gene's germline CDR1 is DFQATT and CDR2 SNEGSKA (reference sequence). The CDR3 is made up of 13 amino acids. V lost 3 bases and J lost 4, with 12 bases in between. As DNA, the CDR3 is TGCAGTGCTAGTCAGGGAAGGAGCTATGGCTACACCTTC. Protein sequence: CSASQGRSYGYTF.

This clonotype has just a few counts. The chain joins TRBV10-3 to TRBJ2-2; the D gene is possibly TRBD2 (5 bases). V was shortened by 0 bases and J by 4 bases, with 6 bases between the two germline ends. CDR1 and CDR2 (germline): ENHRY, SYGVKD. CDR3 size: 14 residues. CDR3 DNA sequence: TGTGCCATCAGTGAGTCAAGCGGCACCGGGGAGCTGTTTTTT. Translation: CAISESSGTGELFF.

The chain carries TRBV15 and TRBJ2-3; D might be TRBD2 (6 bases). Germline CDR1 is LNHNV and CDR2 is YYDKDF (reference sequence). V gave up 7 bases and J gave up 0 bases, with 14 bases separating them. This CDR3 has 15 residues. This CDR3 reads CATIPGTASTDTQYF. CDR3 nucleotide sequence: TGTGCCACCATACCCGGGACTGCGAGCACAGATACGCAGTATTTT.

The chain combines TRBV20-1 with TRBJ2-2; D remains ambiguous. This CDR3 contains 16 residues. Trimming took off 0 bases at V and 2 bases at J, with 13 bases between the two ends. Per the germline V gene, CDR1 is DFQATT and CDR2 is SNEGSKA (reference sequence). DNA for the CDR3: TGCAGTGCTAGAGATGGTAGGGTCCTAAACACCGGGGAGCTGTTTTTT. This codes for CSARDGRVLNTGELFF.

This clonotype was found many times. This sequence joins TRBV20-1 and TRBJ2-7, with TRBD1 as a possible D gene (5 bases). The CDR3 contains 12 residues. The germline V gene encodes CDR1 DFQATT and CDR2 SNEGSKA (reference sequence). Trimming stripped 2 bases from V and 3 bases from J, with 8 bases between. CDR3: CSARKDSYEQYF. The CDR3 region has the DNA TGCAGTGCTAGAAAAGACAGCTACGAGCAGTACTTC.

This sequence joins TRBV4-3 and TRBJ2-2, with 9 nucleotides matching TRBD2. V lost 4 bases and J lost 7; bases outside the gene matches: 7. Looked up from germline, CDR1 is LGHNA and CDR2 is YSLEER. The CDR3 totals 15 residues. The CDR3 region has the DNA TGCGCCAGCAGCCCAGTAGCGGGAGAAAACGGGGAGCTGTTTTTT. It translates to CASSPVAGENGELFF.

This clonotype was counted between two and nine times. The chain joins TRBV29-1 to TRBJ2-7; 8 positions agree with TRBD1. The CDR3 consists of 15 residues. The V and J ends lost 6 bases and 0 bases, in that order; junction bases with no gene match: 10. Germline CDR1 reads SQVTM; CDR2 reads ANQGSEA. The CDR3 loop is CSVWTGSIDSYEQYF. DNA for the CDR3: TGCAGCGTGTGGACAGGGAGTATAGACTCCTACGAGCAGTACTTC.

This clonotype was counted many times. The rearrangement links TRBV29-1 to TRBJ2-5; D perhaps matches TRBD1 (6 bases). The V and J ends lost 6 bases and 7 bases respectively, with 21 bases between them. Germline CDR1 reads SQVTM; CDR2 reads ANQGSEA. This CDR3 is 14 amino acids long. The CDR3 region has the DNA TGCAGCGTCCAAGGACAGCGCCAAAGTGGGACCCAGTACTTC. It codes for CSVQGQRQSGTQYF.

The V call is TRBV7-9, the J call TRBJ1-6; D remains ambiguous. Germline V gene data show CDR1 as SEHNR and CDR2 as FQNEAQ (reference sequence). V was trimmed by 0 bases and J by 9 bases, leaving 6 bases between them. The CDR3 has 13 residues. The CDR3 DNA follows: TGTGCCAGCAGCTTAGCGGGTGTTTCACCCCTCCACTTT. It codes for CASSLAGVSPLHF.

The sample holds many counts of this clonotype. The chain has TRBV7-2 and TRBJ2-3; TRBD2 matches at 10 bases. This CDR3 is built from 17 residues. The V segment lost 1 base and the J segment 4 bases; nucleotides outside the gene matches: 8. Germline CDR1 and CDR2: SGHTA and FQGNSA. CDR3 residues: CASSLVPLAGVADTQYF. CDR3 DNA sequence: TGTGCCAGCAGCTTAGTTCCCCTAGCGGGAGTCGCAGATACGCAGTATTTT.

This clonotype was detected ten times or more. The chain couples TRBV10-3 to TRBJ2-7, with D possibly TRBD1 on 6 matching bases. Trimming removed 0 bases from V and 3 bases from J, with 6 bases in between. This CDR3 has 13 residues. CDR1 and CDR2 (germline): ENHRY, SYGVKD. CDR3 loop: CAISESDSYEQYF. The CDR3 DNA reads as TGTGCCATCAGTGAGTCGGACAGCTACGAGCAGTACTTC.

The CDR3 DNA sequence: TGTGCCAGCAAATTGGGGACGGACACAGATACGCAGTATTTT. This sequence encodes CASKLGTDTDTQYF. This chain joins TRBV6-1 and TRBJ2-3, with D possibly called TRBD1 or TRBD2 (5 bases each). This CDR3 contains 14 residues. Germline CDR1 is MNHNS and CDR2 is SASEGT. Trimming removed 7 bases from V and 2 bases from J, with 13 bases in between.

The chain links TRBV11-2 to TRBJ2-1; D not certain. The CDR3 has 14 amino acids. Trimming removed 6 bases at V and 1 base at J, with 10 bases between. The germline gives CDR1 SGHAT, CDR2 FQNNGV. CDR3 loop: CASSPFRSYNEQFF. In DNA form, the CDR3 reads TGTGCCAGCAGTCCCTTCAGGTCCTACAATGAGCAGTTCTTC. The variable domain in full, completed from reference TRBV11-2 and TRBJ2-1, reads EAGVAQSPRYKIIEKRQSVAFWCNPISGHATLYWYQQILGQGPKLLIQFQNNGVVDDSQLPKDRFSAERLKGVDSTLKIQPAKLEDSAVYLCASSPFRSYNEQFFGPGTRLTVL.

The V gene is TRBV28, the J gene TRBJ1-6; D is uncertain. The CDR3 sequence is 16 residues long. V was pared by 6 bases and J by 8 bases, with 20 bases between. CDR1 and CDR2 from the germline V gene are MDHEN and SYDVKM. CDR3 protein: CASSPQPRKVDSPLHF. DNA of the CDR3: TGTGCCAGCAGCCCCCAACCCCGTAAGGTGGATTCACCCCTCCACTTT. The full variable domain, with the rest looked up from reference TRBV28 and TRBJ1-6, is DVKVTQSSRYLVKRTGEKVFLECVQDMDHENMFWYRQDPGLGLRLIYFSYDVKMKEKGDIPEGYSVSREKKERFSLILESASTNQTSMYLCASSPQPRKVDSPLHFGNGTRLTVT.

The chain joins TRBV4-1 to TRBJ1-1; TRBD1 matches 12 bases. Losses at the gene ends were 4 bases for V and 1 base for J; bases not matched to a gene: 7. There are 17 residues in the CDR3. Germline assignment: CDR1 MGHRA and CDR2 YSYEKL. The DNA of the CDR3 is TGCGCCAGCAGCCTGGGACAGGGGGCGGTTGGGAACACTGAAGCTTTCTTT. This codes for CASSLGQGAVGNTEAFF.